This T cell receptor beta chain was found in a study of radiotherapy plus CTLA-4 blockade in lung cancer. Looking at the study overall: Overall, approximately 19% of patients showed an objective response, while over 25% attained disease control. Study-wide results and limits: TCR clones originating in tumors grew in number in blood after radiotherapy plus ipilimumab. Early clone dynamics of blood T cells, plus interferon-beta, reportedly predicted response best.

About this clone itself: Its antigen is not known.

Germline CDR1 and CDR2: SGHVS and FQNEAQ. CDR3 length equals 14 residues. Trimming cost V 8 bases and J 2 bases; bases outside gene matches: 5. Chemo-refractory metastatic non-small-cell lung cancer patients underwent focal radiation alongside CTLA-4 blockade with ipilimumab. The data were produced by immunoSEQ multiplex PCR, yet TCRdb's version contains in-frame clones alone and is incomplete. The table has fewer than 90,000 clones, roughly 87% seen once; the top ten hold roughly 0.82%. The sample in question was peripheral blood, obtained from a patient treated with radiotherapy plus ipilimumab. This chain connects TRBV7-8 to TRBJ2-1, with 8 bases aligning to TRBD2. The sequence derives from a human donor with non-small cell lung cancer who had stable disease on radiotherapy plus ipilimumab. CDR3 DNA: TGTGCCAGCTTAGCGGGACGTACCTACAATGAGCAGTTCTTC. This gives the protein CASLAGRTYNEQFF.